The 23 T cell receptor beta chains below come from one sample, sequenced in a study of graft-versus-host responses after intestinal transplantation. Assay used: immunoSEQ multiplex PCR; TCRdb lists only in-frame clones, some missing. The sample lists about 90,000 clones, approximately 92% occurring once. The antigens of these receptors remain unknown. The sample was unstimulated CD8+ T cells sorted from spleen or lymph node cells, taken before transplant. The source is a human donor who was the organ donor for an intestinal transplant.

V is TRBV4-2 and J is TRBJ2-7; D is undetermined. This CDR3 has 15 amino acids. Germline CDR1 LGHNA, CDR2 YNFKEQ. V lost 0 bases, J lost 9 bases, and 18 bases lay in between. The CDR3 sequence is CASSQDYSGRTGQYF. CDR3 in DNA: TGTGCCAGCAGCCAAGACTATTCGGGTAGAACGGGGCAGTACTTC.

The chain joins TRBV27 to TRBJ1-1; D remains ambiguous. Germline CDR1 is MNHEY and CDR2 is SMNVEV (reference sequence). With 11 bases removed from V and 4 bases from J, the gap between germline ends came to 17 bases. This CDR3 spans 13 amino acids. CDR3 protein: CACFSVGSTEAFF. The DNA of the CDR3 is TGTGCCTGCTTTTCAGTCGGGAGCACTGAAGCTTTCTTT.

The chain carries TRBV19 and TRBJ2-3, with a weak D call TRBD2 (6 bases). V gave up 2 bases and J gave up 3 bases, with 21 bases separating them. This CDR3 is 18 amino acids long. Germline-derived CDR1 and CDR2 are LNHDA and SQIVND (reference sequence). The CDR3 coding sequence is TGTGCCAGTAGTATATCGGCGGGAATCTCGCGACAAACAGATACGCAGTATTTT. Translating it yields CASSISAGISRQTDTQYF. Full variable domain (remainder filled in from reference TRBV19 and TRBJ2-3): DGGITQSPKYLFRKEGQNVTLSCEQNLNHDAMYWYRQDPGQGLRLIYYSQIVNDFQKGDIAEGYSVSREKKESFPLTVTSAQKNPTAFYLCASSISAGISRQTDTQYFGPGTRLTVL.

The rearrangement uses TRBV7-8 and TRBJ1-3; D is unresolved. In germline, CDR1 is SGHVS, CDR2 FQNEAQ. With 3 bases removed from V and 1 base from J, the gap between germline ends came to 10 bases. This CDR3 spans 15 amino acids. CDR3 in DNA: TGTGCCAGCAGCTTGTATCGGGGATCTGGAAACACCATATATTTT. Translating gives CASSLYRGSGNTIYF.

This chain links TRBV12-5 with TRBJ2-2; possible D gene TRBD2, 5 bases. The germline CDR1 and CDR2 sequences are LGHNT and FRNRAP. The V end lost 7 bases, the J end lost 0 bases, and 6 bases lay between the germline ends. This CDR3 region has 13 residues. DNA for the CDR3: TGTGCTAGTGCGGGGTCGAACACCGGGGAGCTGTTTTTT. Protein sequence: CASAGSNTGELFF.

The V call is TRBV10-2, the J call TRBJ2-3; 9 nucleotides line up with TRBD2. Germline-derived CDR1 and CDR2 are WSHSY and SAAADI. V lost 2 bases to trimming and J lost 4 bases; unmatched junction nucleotides: 4. The CDR3 has 15 amino acids. The CDR3: CASSEGGGAPDTQYF. Written as DNA, the CDR3 is TGCGCCAGCAGTGAGGGCGGGGGGGCCCCAGATACGCAGTATTTT.

The rearrangement links TRBV11-2 to TRBJ2-7, with a tentative D call TRBD2 (6 bases). Trimming left V 4 bases short and J 1 base short, with 20 bases between. The germline V gene encodes CDR1 SGHAT and CDR2 FQNNGV. The CDR3 has 17 amino acids. CDR3: CASSSGTGGEPSYEQYF. The CDR3 nucleotides read TGTGCCAGCAGCTCCGGAACCGGCGGGGAGCCTTCCTACGAGCAGTACTTC.

The chain carries TRBV9 and TRBJ2-3, with TRBD2 matching 10 bases. The CDR3 extends over 17 amino acids. The V gene's germline CDR1 is SGDLS and CDR2 YYNGEE. Trimming took 4 bases from V and 5 from J; bases not matched to a gene: 13. For the CDR3, the DNA is TGTGCCAGCAGCCCCCGCCCTAGCGGGGGAAGGCGAGATACGCAGTATTTT. Translating it yields CASSPRPSGGRRDTQYF.

Regarding this clone: This is likely a read error, given that the CDR3 carries no conserved phenylalanine or tryptophan at its end. The rearrangement links TRBV19 to TRBJ1-2; D is undetermined. The CDR3 runs 18 residues. Per the germline V gene, CDR1 is LNHDA and CDR2 is SQIVND (reference sequence). The V gene lost 7 bases and the J gene lost 1 base, with 25 bases spanning the gap. The CDR3 DNA follows: TGTGCCAGTACCCCGAAAGGGTCTCGGGGAAGATTTAACTATGGCTACACCCTC. This translates into CASTPKGSRGRFNYGYTL.

This chain links TRBV7-9 with TRBJ2-7, with TRBD2 as a possible D gene (6 bases). Trimming cost V 8 bases and J 7 bases, with 18 bases left between them. Germline V gene sequence: CDR1 SEHNR, CDR2 FQNEAQ (reference sequence). This CDR3 comprises 13 residues. CDR3 sequence reads: CASRLDSGGEQYF. CDR3 DNA sequence: TGTGCCAGCCGCCTAGACTCTGGGGGGGAGCAGTACTTC.

V is TRBV5-6 and J is TRBJ1-6; no clear D. The CDR3 is 15 residues long. Trimming removed 4 bases at V and 6 bases at J, with 14 bases between. CDR1 is SGHDT and CDR2 is YYEEEE in the germline V gene. CDR3 in DNA: TGTGCCAGCAGCCCCGAGGGATGGGGTAATTCACCCCTCCACTTT. As protein: CASSPEGWGNSPLHF.

The chain has TRBV7-9 and TRBJ2-7; 8 bases fit TRBD1. The germline CDR1 and CDR2 sequences are SEHNR and FQNEAQ (reference sequence). The CDR3 extends over 15 amino acids. V lost 5 bases, J lost 6 bases, and 12 bases stayed unmatched. CDR3 region: CASSPGTGTFGEQYF. The CDR3 nucleotides read TGTGCCAGCAGCCCAGGGACAGGAACATTCGGCGAGCAGTACTTC.

The chain recombines TRBV7-8 with TRBJ2-5; weak D call: TRBD2 (7 bases). The V gene's germline CDR1 is SGHVS and CDR2 FQNEAQ. V gave up 2 bases and J gave up 4 bases, with 17 bases separating them. The CDR3 runs 16 residues. The CDR3 DNA is TGTGCCAGCAGCTTATATGTCGGGGGGCCAGGAGAGACCCAGTACTTC. It is translated as CASSLYVGGPGETQYF. The full variable domain, completed using reference TRBV7-8 and TRBJ2-5, is GAGVSQSPRYKVAKRGQDVALRCDPISGHVSLFWYQQALGQGPEFLTYFQNEAQLDKSGLPSDRFFAERPEGSVSTLKIQRTQQEDSAVYLCASSLYVGGPGETQYFGPGTRLLVL.

The gene calls are TRBV7-9 and TRBJ2-1, with D unresolved. Germline loops: CDR1 SEHNR, CDR2 FQNEAQ (reference sequence). This CDR3 spans 14 amino acids. V lost 6 bases, J lost 2 bases, and 11 bases lay in between. Written as DNA, the CDR3 is TGTGCCAGCAGACTTAGGAGCCCCTACAATGAGCAGTTCTTC. This codes for CASRLRSPYNEQFF.

The CDR3, as DNA: TGTGCCAGCAGCTTACGGTTCAGCGGGATCGAGCAGTACTTC. Protein sequence: CASSLRFSGIEQYF. The chain employs TRBV7-8 and TRBJ2-7, with 7 bases fitting TRBD2. Germline V gene sequence: CDR1 SGHVS, CDR2 FQNEAQ. The ends lost 2 bases at V and 6 bases at J; junction bases unmatched: 7. CDR3 length: 14 amino acids.

V is TRBV13 and J is TRBJ1-1; TRBD1 aligns across 10 bases. Germline assignment: CDR1 PRHDT and CDR2 FYEKMQ (reference sequence). The V gene end was trimmed by 4 bases and the J gene end by 8 bases; junction bases not matched to a gene: 4. CDR3 length equals 13 residues. CDR3 loop: CASSSRTGGEAFF. The CDR3 DNA reads TGTGCCAGCAGCTCTCGGACAGGGGGAGAAGCTTTCTTT.

The V and J genes are TRBV4-1 and TRBJ2-1, with 9 nucleotides matching TRBD2. The CDR3 has 16 residues. The ends lost 2 bases at V and 4 bases at J; junction bases unmatched: 6. The germline V gene has CDR1 MGHRA and CDR2 YSYEKL. The CDR3 sequence: CASSQLNSGGYNEQFF. The CDR3 DNA reads as TGCGCCAGCAGCCAACTTAATAGCGGGGGATACAATGAGCAGTTCTTC.

The chain combines TRBV11-2 with TRBJ2-4; 10 bases match TRBD2. Trimming cost V 5 bases and J 3 bases; bases outside gene matches: 4. This CDR3 is 15 amino acids long. CDR1 is SGHAT and CDR2 is FQNNGV in the germline V gene. The CDR3 reads CASSLTSGDKNIQYF. The DNA of the CDR3 is TGTGCCAGCAGCCTCACTAGCGGGGACAAAAACATTCAGTACTTC.

This sequence joins TRBV6-5 and TRBJ2-7; D call uncertain. Trimming left V 0 bases short and J 0 bases short, with 12 bases between. The CDR3 runs 16 residues. CDR1 and CDR2 (germline): MNHEY, SVGAGI. The CDR3 sequence: CASSYSIGQASYEQYF. CDR3 nucleotides: TGTGCCAGCAGTTACTCGATTGGCCAGGCCTCCTACGAGCAGTACTTC.

The chain has TRBV6-6 and TRBJ1-4; D is ambiguous. Trimming took 5 bases from V and 7 from J, leaving 17 bases between them. This CDR3 comprises 15 residues. Germline V gene sequence: CDR1 MNHNY, CDR2 SVGAGI (reference sequence). The CDR3 protein is CASSQNGGISEKLFF. The CDR3 DNA reads TGTGCCAGCAGTCAAAATGGAGGGATAAGTGAAAAACTGTTTTTT.

J is TRBJ2-3 and V is TRBV27; no clear D. Germline V gene sequence: CDR1 MNHEY, CDR2 SMNVEV (reference sequence). This CDR3 contains 16 residues. Trimming removed 6 bases at V and 5 bases at J, with 21 bases between. The CDR3 sequence: CASRSIEYGQGDTQYF. CDR3 coding DNA: TGTGCCAGCAGATCCATAGAATATGGGCAAGGAGATACGCAGTATTTT.

This sequence joins TRBV29-1 and TRBJ2-5; D ambiguous. Germline CDR1 and CDR2: SQVTM and ANQGSEA. This CDR3 spans 9 amino acids. The V end was cut by 7 bases, the J end by 3 bases, with 3 bases between. The CDR3 here is CSAEETQYF. The DNA for the CDR3 is TGCAGCGCCGAAGAGACCCAGTACTTC.

J is TRBJ2-5 and V is TRBV7-3; D is possibly TRBD2 (6 bases). Trimming removed 4 bases from V and 0 bases from J, with 15 bases in between. Germline lookup yields CDR1 SGHTA and CDR2 FQGTGA. This CDR3 region has 16 residues. DNA of the CDR3: TGTGCCAGCAGCTCCCTATCCGGAGGGGACCAAGAGACCCAGTACTTC. Translating gives CASSSLSGGDQETQYF.